This T cell receptor beta chain was sequenced during a study of Ad26.COV2.S vaccination and SARS-CoV-2 variants. Profiled with immunoSEQ multiplex PCR; TCRdb holds only in-frame clones, not every one. Found here are 350,000 to 450,000 clones, approximately 92% of them singletons; the top ten hold about 1.7%. The treatment was: about 20 received Ad26.COV2.S at low or high dose, single or two shots; about five received placebo; per-sample allocation not given. Sampling happened 63 days after the first vaccine or placebo injection. In regard to this clone: The antigen remains undetermined.

From germline, CDR1 is SGHAT and CDR2 FQDESV (reference sequence). The V end lost 7 bases, the J end lost 2 bases, and 15 bases lay between the germline ends. There are 15 residues in the CDR3. Study conclusions and caveats: Spike-specific responses of CD8+ and CD4+ T cells were reported to display substantial breadth after vaccination.

This TCR came from a person aged 18 to 59 who received the Ad26.COV2.S COVID-19 vaccine or a placebo. The chain has TRBV11-1 and TRBJ1-5; unclear D gene. Sequenced here: peripheral blood, sampled in a trial of Ad26.COV2.S vaccine versus placebo. Here the CDR3 reads CASIRGGLGNQPQHF. CDR3 coding DNA: TGTGCCAGCATCCGGGGAGGTTTGGGCAATCAGCCCCAGCATTTT.